This T cell receptor beta chain appears in the sequencing data of a study of regulatory T cells in long-lasting Graves disease. Study-level information: It was over 5 years of antithyroid drugs, with positive TSH receptor antibodies, that meant persistent Graves' disease. Overall study results and limits: Persistent patients shared more public clonotypes (approximately 2,700) than newly diagnosed patients (about 970). Persistent disease showed a preference for TRBV28, TRBJ1-2 and TRBJ2-5.

The time point was: persistent/refractory GD, antithyroid drugs over 5 years with positive TRAb. Isolated PBMC RNA provided the starting material for the TCR library. To make TCR beta libraries, researchers used iRepertoire HTBI primers and Arm-PCR of CDR3 regions. TCRdb re-derived calls from the multiplex PCR reads in MiXCR, one entry per CDR3 protein. Among 500,000 to 700,000 distinct CDR3 sequences listed, approximately 29% were seen once. The CDR3 has 16 residues. Germline V CDR1 and CDR2: DFQATT, SNEGSKA (reference sequence). Deletions cut 2 bases from V and 2 bases from J, with 18 bases between. About this clonotype: Its antigen remains unidentified.

This receptor was obtained from a female donor with Graves disease. Source: peripheral blood mononuclear cells (PBMCs), taken when the disease was refractory, from a patient treated with antithyroid drugs. The gene calls are TRBV20-1 and TRBJ2-5, with D possibly TRBD2 on 6 matching bases. The CDR3 loop reads CSARPSLAPYQETQYF. The CDR3 DNA reads TGCAGTGCTAGACCCAGTCTAGCGCCGTATCAAGAGACCCAGTACTTC.